This T cell receptor (beta chain) was captured in a study of T cell changes during pregnancy in multiple sclerosis. Regarding this clone: The DNA is omitted, as the CDR3 cannot be located on it reliably, and the CDR3 follows TCRdb's listing.

Method: immunoSEQ multiplex PCR; TCRdb's copy keeps in-frame clones and lacks some. The table shows around 96,000 clones, with 94% occurring only once. The receptor comes from a female donor in good health, enrolled as a control in a pregnancy study. This specimen was peripheral blood, taken after pregnancy.

CDR3 in amino acids: CASSSSGVLDF. This chain connects TRBV25-1 to TRBJ2-7; the tabulated D call, TRBD2, remains unverified against the DNA. The CDR3 length equals 11 residues, ends included. Germline lookup yields CDR1 MGHDK and CDR2 SYGVNS.